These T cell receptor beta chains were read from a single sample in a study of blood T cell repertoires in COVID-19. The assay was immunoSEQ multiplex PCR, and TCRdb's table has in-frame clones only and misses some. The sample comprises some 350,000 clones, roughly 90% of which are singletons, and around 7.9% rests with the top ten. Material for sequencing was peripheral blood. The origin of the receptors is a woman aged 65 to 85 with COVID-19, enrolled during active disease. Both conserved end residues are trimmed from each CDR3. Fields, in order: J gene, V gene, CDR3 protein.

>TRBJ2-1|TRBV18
ASSPTTDSEQF
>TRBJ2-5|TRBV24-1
APPGGHQETQY
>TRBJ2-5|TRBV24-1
APKGQGAWETQY
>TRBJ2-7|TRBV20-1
SASSGGRIYEQY
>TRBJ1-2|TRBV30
AWMVQNYGYT
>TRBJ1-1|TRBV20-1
SASIRGKYTEAF
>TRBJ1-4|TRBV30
AWTVATNEKLF
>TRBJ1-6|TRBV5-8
ASSSGQGSNSPLH
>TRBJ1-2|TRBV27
ASSLGQGRGYT
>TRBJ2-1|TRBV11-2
ASSLFGGSYNEQF
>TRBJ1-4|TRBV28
ASRGPRDIYEKLF
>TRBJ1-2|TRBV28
ASSPRGTYGYT
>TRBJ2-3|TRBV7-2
ASSPSWGASGGTDTQY
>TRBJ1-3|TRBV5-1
ASSLAGGFDTIY
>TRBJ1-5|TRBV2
ASSGQLTGTSNQPQH
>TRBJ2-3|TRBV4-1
ASSQVLWGAYTDTQY
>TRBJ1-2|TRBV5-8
ASILVGTGWRGYT
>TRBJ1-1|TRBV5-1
ASSWTGTNTEAF
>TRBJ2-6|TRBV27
ASSPTGANVLT
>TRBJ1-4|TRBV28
ASSLVNEKLF
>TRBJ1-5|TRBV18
ASSPESNQPQH
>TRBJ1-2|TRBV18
ASSPVRGNYGYT
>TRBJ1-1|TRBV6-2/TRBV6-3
ASSYSSRGYVTTEAF
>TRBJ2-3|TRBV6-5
ASREHETGKQY